This paragraph covers one TCR beta chain sequence. Its antigen has not been determined. No base quality information exists; no much larger clone differs at one position. Other DNA sequences within the sample encode an identical CDR3. This sample was taken from a study of blood T cell repertoires in COVID-19 (dated by TCRdb to 2018 to 2021). Notes on the research overall: Collaborator samples came from the United States, Italy and Spain and covered acute and convalescent phases of COVID-19. The samples were drawn from the first 160 participants of the ongoing ImmuneRACE study and from some 1,300 subjects provided by 6 global collaborators. The dataset comprised deeply sampled blood TCRbeta repertoires from subjects exposed to, actively infected with, or recovered from COVID-19. The repertoires were released in a freely available public database meant as a resource for research on the immune response to SARS-CoV-2. The material from the prospective study consisted of cDNA or gDNA derived from T cells, B-cell-depleted T cells, or PBMCs. Where HLA class I and class II types were available, the types were taken from metadata supplied by the sample provider, not from assay-based typing. A de-identified subject ID, COVID-19 status, age in years and sex were almost always included in the sample metadata. Overall study outcomes, separate from this receptor: Clinical and demographic metadata were provided uncurated, with the amount varying by source and participant.

The immunoSEQ Assay, a bias-controlled multiplex PCR, was used to amplify TCRbeta CDR3 regions from genomic DNA. On the study's bioinformatics: The number of nucleated cells in each sample was estimated from the amplification of reference gene primers within the assay. Sequence reads were collapsed and filtered to measure the absolute abundance of every unique TCRbeta CDR3 rearrangement. For each sample, productive Simpson clonality was calculated as the square root of Simpson's diversity index across productive rearrangements. Here the immuneACCESS table is served through TCRdb, limited to in-frame sequences with V and J called. Missing clones are a known gap in these copies; in checked studies unresolved V genes cover under half, and the rest lacks a known reason. V, J and clone size reflect that table, while D and trimming were determined from the DNA. The sample table lists about 180,000 clones, about 80% of them with a count of one. The ten largest make up about 1.5% of the sample.

Including cysteine and phenylalanine, the CDR3 has 13 amino acids. The entry retains the CDR3 DNA only, 39 bases that are in frame from base 1. At the junction V is shortened by 5 bases and J by 4 bases; bases outside the gene matches: 2. CDR1 and CDR2 (MNHEY, SVGAGI) derive from the germline V gene. Whole blood was collected in K2EDTA tubes by collaborating institutions according to the institutions' own protocols. For TCRbeta analysis, collaborator samples were shipped as frozen whole blood, as isolated PBMCs, or as DNA extracted from either sample type. The sequence was collected from a human donor in a cohort sampled during active COVID-19. In this chain, TRBV6-5 is recombined with TRBJ2-3, with TRBD2 identical over 8 junction bases. What was sequenced was peripheral blood. The DNA sequence reads TGTGCCAGCAGTCGGGGGGGCGCAGATACGCAGTATTTT. It encodes CASSRGGADTQYF.